The rows below give T cell receptor beta chains drawn from one sample of a study of blood T cell repertoires in COVID-19. The repertoire was sequenced with immunoSEQ multiplex PCR; TCRdb's copy has only in-frame clones and lacks some. Among about 280,000 clones, roughly nine tenths were seen once, and the ten largest hold roughly 2.4%. Sample: peripheral blood. These receptors all stem from a woman between 50 and 59 years old who had recovered from COVID-19. The conserved cysteine and the conserved F or W are not part of the CDR3 here. Only part of the rows carry a size: once, few, many, or a class if the clone is expanded.

clone_size j_call v_call cdr3_aa
NA TRBJ1-2 TRBV6-5 ASSLFLGGHGYT
NA TRBJ2-1 TRBV9 ASRSEQYNEQF
NA TRBJ1-4 TRBV27 ATGRDRGEKLF
NA TRBJ1-1 TRBV5-1 ASSRTGPNTEAF
NA TRBJ1-3 TRBV9 ASSADSNSGNTIY
once TRBJ2-1 TRBV19 ASSIRLSSYNEQF
NA TRBJ2-2 TRBV5-1 ASSFGSTGELF
few TRBJ1-2 TRBV30 AWTLQGASNYGYT
NA TRBJ2-7 TRBV30 AWNPPPGQNYEQY
many TRBJ2-5 TRBV19 ASSKGGRGIETQY
NA TRBJ1-1 TRBV6-1 ASSEAGRGVPEAF
NA TRBJ1-2 TRBV11-2 ASSLGLANYGYT
few TRBJ1-3 TRBV5-1 ASSSTRGQAGNTIY
NA TRBJ2-7 TRBV5-5 ASSPTRHEQY
NA TRBJ2-2 TRBV4-1 ASSPPAGLNTGELF
NA TRBJ1-4 TRBV11-2 ASSAQGLNEKLF
NA TRBJ2-7 TRBV5-6 ASSPQTGGNEQY
NA TRBJ2-1 TRBV5-1 ASSDSGGAGEQF
NA TRBJ2-5 TRBV28 ASSSSRGQDLQETQY
once TRBJ2-1 TRBV18 ASSPGLAGDFGESYNEQF
NA TRBJ1-2 TRBV27 ASSFGGDHYGYT
NA TRBJ2-6 TRBV5-1 ASSPGLASGANVLT
NA TRBJ1-2 TRBV27 ASSPTGNYGYT
NA TRBJ1-3 TRBV9 ASSVGGVNTIY
once TRBJ2-2 TRBV5-1 ASSSSEVDIQGTGELF
NA TRBJ2-1 TRBV6-1 ASSEFPSSYNEQF
NA TRBJ1-3 TRBV7-2 ASSPLFGPSGNTIY
NA TRBJ1-6 TRBV7-9 ASSLGRDSPLH
NA TRBJ2-7 TRBV29-1 SVVDRDEQY
NA TRBJ1-5 TRBV9 ASSVGGSQPQH
NA TRBJ1-1 TRBV2 ASSEALGYTEAF
few TRBJ1-3 TRBV6-1 ASSAGQGAFGNTIY
NA TRBJ1-1 TRBV4-1 ASSQESLGGGEAF
NA TRBJ1-2 TRBV27 ASKLQGAWANYGYT
NA TRBJ1-2 TRBV20-1 SASIPQGDYGYT
NA TRBJ1-1 TRBV30 AWTHPRGAGSTEAF
NA TRBJ2-5 TRBV30 AWSIGTGKQETQY
once TRBJ2-7 TRBV7-2 ASSGGESYEQY
NA TRBJ2-3 TRBV7-9 ANQDTTDTQY
NA TRBJ1-2 TRBV5-1 ASSLVQGKGYGYT
NA TRBJ2-7 TRBV5-1 ASSLGQGLTEQY
NA TRBJ2-1 TRBV5-4 ASSPPSKSYNEQF
NA TRBJ2-2 TRBV30 AWGTGTGELF